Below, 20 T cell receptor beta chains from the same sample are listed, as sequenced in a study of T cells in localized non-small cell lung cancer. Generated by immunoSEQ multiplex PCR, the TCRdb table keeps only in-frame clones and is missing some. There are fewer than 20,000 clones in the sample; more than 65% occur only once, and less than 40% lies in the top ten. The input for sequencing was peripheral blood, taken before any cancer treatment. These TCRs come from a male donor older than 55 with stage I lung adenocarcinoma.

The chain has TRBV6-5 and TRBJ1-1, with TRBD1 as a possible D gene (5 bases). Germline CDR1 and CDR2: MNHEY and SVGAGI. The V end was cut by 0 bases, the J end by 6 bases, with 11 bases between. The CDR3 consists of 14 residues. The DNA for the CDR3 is TGTGCCAGCAGTTACTCGTGGGGGGAGGCTGAAGCTTTCTTT. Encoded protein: CASSYSWGEAEAFF.

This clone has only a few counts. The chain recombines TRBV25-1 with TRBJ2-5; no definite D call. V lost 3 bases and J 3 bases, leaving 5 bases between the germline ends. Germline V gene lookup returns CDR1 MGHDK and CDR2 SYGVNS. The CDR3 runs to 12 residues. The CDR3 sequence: CASSDPKETQYF. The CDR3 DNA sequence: TGTGCCAGCAGTGACCCGAAAGAGACCCAGTACTTC.

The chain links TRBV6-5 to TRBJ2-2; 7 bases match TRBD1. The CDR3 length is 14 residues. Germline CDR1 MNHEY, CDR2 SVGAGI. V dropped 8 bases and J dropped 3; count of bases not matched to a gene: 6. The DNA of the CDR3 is TGTGCCAGCTCCCCGGGACAGCACACCGGGGAGCTGTTTTTT. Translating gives CASSPGQHTGELFF.

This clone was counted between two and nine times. CDR3 nucleotide sequence: TGTGCCAGCAGTTCACGGTACGCTGAAGCTTTCTTT. Encoded protein: CASSSRYAEAFF. The chain combines TRBV6-5 with TRBJ1-1; D unresolved. The CDR3 totals 12 residues. CDR1 MNHEY and CDR2 SVGAGI come from the germline V gene. The ends were cut back, 4 bases at V and 6 bases at J, with 9 bases in the middle.

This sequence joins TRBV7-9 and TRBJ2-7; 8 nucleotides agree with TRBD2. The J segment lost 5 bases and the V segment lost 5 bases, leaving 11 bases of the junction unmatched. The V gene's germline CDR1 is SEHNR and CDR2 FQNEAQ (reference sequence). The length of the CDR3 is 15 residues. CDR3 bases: TGTGCCAGCAGCCCTCAGAGCGGGAGTTCCGACGAGCAGTACTTC. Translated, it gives CASSPQSGSSDEQYF.

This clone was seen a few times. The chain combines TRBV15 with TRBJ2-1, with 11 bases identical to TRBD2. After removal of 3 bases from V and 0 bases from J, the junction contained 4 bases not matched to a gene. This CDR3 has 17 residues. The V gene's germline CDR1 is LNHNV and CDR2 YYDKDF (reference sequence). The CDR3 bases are TGTGCCACCAGCAGTAGGGGACTAGCGGACTCCTACAATGAGCAGTTCTTC. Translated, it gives CATSSRGLADSYNEQFF. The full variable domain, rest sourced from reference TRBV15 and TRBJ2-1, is DAMVIQNPRYQVTQFGKPVTLSCSQTLNHNVMYWYQQKSSQAPKLLFHYYDKDFNNEADTPDNFQSRRPNTSFCFLDIRSPGLGDTAMYLCATSSRGLADSYNEQFFGPGTRLTVL.

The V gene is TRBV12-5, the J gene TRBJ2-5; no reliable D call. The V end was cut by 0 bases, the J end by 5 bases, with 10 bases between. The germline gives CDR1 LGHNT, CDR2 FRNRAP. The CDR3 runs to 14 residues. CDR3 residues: CASGLVTIGETQYF. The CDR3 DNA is TGTGCTAGTGGTTTGGTTACGATTGGGGAGACCCAGTACTTC.

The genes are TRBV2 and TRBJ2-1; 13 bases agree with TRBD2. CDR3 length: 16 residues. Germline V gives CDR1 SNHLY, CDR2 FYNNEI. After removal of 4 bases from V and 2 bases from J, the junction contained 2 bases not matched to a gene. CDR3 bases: TGTGCCAGCAGTGCGACTAGCGGGAGGACCTACAATGAGCAGTTCTTC. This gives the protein CASSATSGRTYNEQFF.

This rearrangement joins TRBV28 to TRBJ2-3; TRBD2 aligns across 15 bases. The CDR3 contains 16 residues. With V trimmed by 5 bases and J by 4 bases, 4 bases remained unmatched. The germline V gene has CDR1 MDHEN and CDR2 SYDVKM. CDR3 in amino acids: CASSPGLAGGADTQYF. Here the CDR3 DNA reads TGTGCCAGCAGTCCTGGACTAGCGGGAGGGGCAGATACGCAGTATTTT. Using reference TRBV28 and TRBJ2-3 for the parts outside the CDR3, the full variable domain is DVKVTQSSRYLVKRTGEKVFLECVQDMDHENMFWYRQDPGLGLRLIYFSYDVKMKEKGDIPEGYSVSREKKERFSLILESASTNQTSMYLCASSPGLAGGADTQYFGPGTRLTVL.

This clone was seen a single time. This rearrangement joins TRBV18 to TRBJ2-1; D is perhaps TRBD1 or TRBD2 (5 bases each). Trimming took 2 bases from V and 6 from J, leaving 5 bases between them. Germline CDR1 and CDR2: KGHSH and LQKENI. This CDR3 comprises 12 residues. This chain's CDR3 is CASSPGGNEQFF. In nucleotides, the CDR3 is TGTGCCAGCTCACCAGGGGGCAATGAGCAGTTCTTC.

CDR3 sequence: CAWRAQTYEQYF. CDR3 in DNA: TGTGCCTGGAGGGCCCAAACCTACGAGCAGTACTTC. This sequence joins TRBV30 and TRBJ2-7; D remains ambiguous. V dropped 3 bases and J dropped 2 bases, with 8 bases sitting between them. The CDR3 has 12 amino acids. The V gene's germline CDR1 is GTSNPN and CDR2 SVGIG (reference sequence). Complete variable domain (other parts from reference TRBV30 and TRBJ2-7): SQTIHQWPATLVQPVGSPLSLECTVEGTSNPNLYWYRQAAGRGLQLLFYSVGIGQISSEVPQNLSASRPQDRQFILSSKKLLLSDSGFYLCAWRAQTYEQYFGPGTRLTVT.

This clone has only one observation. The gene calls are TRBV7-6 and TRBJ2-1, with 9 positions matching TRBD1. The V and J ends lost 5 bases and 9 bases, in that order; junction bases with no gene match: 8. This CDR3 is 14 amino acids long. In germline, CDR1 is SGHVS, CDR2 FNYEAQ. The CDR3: CASSKGQGEGEQFF. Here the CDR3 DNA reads TGTGCCAGCAGCAAGGGACAGGGAGAGGGTGAGCAGTTCTTC.

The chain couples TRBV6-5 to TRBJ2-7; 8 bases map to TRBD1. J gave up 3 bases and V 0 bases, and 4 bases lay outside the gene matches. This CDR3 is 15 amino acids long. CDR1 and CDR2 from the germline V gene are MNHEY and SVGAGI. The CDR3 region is CASSYSGDRFYEQYF. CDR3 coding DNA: TGTGCCAGCAGTTACTCGGGGGACAGGTTCTACGAGCAGTACTTC.

CDR3 in DNA: TGTGCCAGCAGCTTCCCGCCGGGTGCAACTAATGAAAAACTGTTTTTT. Translating gives CASSFPPGATNEKLFF. The chain is built from TRBV7-9 and TRBJ1-4; D is ambiguous. There are 16 residues in the CDR3. CDR1 and CDR2 (germline): SEHNR, FQNEAQ (reference sequence). V lost 3 bases and J lost 0, with 11 bases in between.

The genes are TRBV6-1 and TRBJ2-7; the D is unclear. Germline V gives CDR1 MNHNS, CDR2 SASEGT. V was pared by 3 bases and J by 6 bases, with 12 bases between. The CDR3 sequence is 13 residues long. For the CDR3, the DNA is TGTGCCAGCAGTGATGGGCTAAAATTCGAGCAGTACTTC. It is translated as CASSDGLKFEQYF.

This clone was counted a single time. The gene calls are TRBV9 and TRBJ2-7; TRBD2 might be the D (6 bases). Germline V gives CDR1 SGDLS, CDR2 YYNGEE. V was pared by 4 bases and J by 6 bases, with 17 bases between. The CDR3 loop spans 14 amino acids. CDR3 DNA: TGTGCCAGCAGCCTTGGAGGGTCGGGGACCGAGCAGTACTTC. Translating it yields CASSLGGSGTEQYF.

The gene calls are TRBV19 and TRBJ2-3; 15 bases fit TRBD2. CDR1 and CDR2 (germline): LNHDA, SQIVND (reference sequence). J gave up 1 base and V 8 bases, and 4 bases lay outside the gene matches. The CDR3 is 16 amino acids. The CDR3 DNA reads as TGTGCCAGTCGGACTAGCGGGGGGGTAGGCACAGATACGCAGTATTTT. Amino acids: CASRTSGGVGTDTQYF.

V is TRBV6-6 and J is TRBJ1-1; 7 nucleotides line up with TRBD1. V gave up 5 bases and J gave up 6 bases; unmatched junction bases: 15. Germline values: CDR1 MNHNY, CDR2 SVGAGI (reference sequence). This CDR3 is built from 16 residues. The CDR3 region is CASSPEVRQGLSEAFF. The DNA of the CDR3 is TGTGCCAGCAGTCCAGAAGTCCGACAGGGTTTGTCTGAAGCTTTCTTT.

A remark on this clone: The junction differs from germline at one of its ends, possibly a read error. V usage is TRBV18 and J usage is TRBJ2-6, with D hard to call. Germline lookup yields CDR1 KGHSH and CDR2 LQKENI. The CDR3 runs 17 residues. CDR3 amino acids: CASSPPTWSSGANVLTF. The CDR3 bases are TGTGCCAGCTCGCCACCGACGTGGAGCTCTGGGGCCAACGTCCTGACTTTC.

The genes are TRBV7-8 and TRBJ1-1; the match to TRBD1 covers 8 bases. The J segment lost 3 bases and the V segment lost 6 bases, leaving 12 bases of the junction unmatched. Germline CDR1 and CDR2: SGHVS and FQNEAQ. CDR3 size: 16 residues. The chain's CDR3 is CASSEERTGSDTEAFF. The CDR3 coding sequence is TGTGCCAGCAGTGAAGAGAGGACAGGGTCGGACACTGAAGCTTTCTTT.